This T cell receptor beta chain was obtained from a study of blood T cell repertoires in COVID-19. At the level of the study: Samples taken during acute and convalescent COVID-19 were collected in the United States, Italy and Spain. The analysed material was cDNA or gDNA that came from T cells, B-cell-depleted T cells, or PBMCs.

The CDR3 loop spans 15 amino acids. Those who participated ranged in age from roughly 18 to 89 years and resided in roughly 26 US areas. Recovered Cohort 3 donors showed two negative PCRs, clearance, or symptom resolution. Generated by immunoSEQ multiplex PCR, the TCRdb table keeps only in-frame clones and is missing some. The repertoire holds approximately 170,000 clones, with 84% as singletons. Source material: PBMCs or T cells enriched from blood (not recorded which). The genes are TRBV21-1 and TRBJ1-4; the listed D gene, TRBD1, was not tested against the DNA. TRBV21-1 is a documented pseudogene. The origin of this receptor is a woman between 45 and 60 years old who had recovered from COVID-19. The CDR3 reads CASSKENSRNEKLFF. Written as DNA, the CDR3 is TGTGCCAGCAGCAAAGAGAACAGTCGAAATGAAAAACTGTTTTTT.